Following are 20 T cell receptor beta chains from one sample sequenced in a study of blood T cell repertoires in COVID-19. TCRdb keeps only in-frame clones here, not all; method: immunoSEQ multiplex PCR. This sample yields around 290,000 clones, of which roughly 87% are seen a single time; around 0.9% belongs to the top ten. Sequenced: PBMCs or T cells enriched from blood (not recorded which). These receptors all come from a woman under 40 who had recovered from COVID-19.

The chain joins TRBV3-1 (or the pseudogene TRBV3-2) to TRBJ2-3; D possibly corresponds to TRBD1 (6 bases). The CDR3 spans 16 residues. The germline V gene has CDR1 LGHDT and CDR2 YNNKEL (reference sequence). The ends were cut back, 0 bases at V and 2 bases at J, with 12 bases in the middle. The CDR3 DNA sequence: TGTGCCAGCAGCCAAGATGGGGGCAGGGACACAGATACGCAGTATTTT. Translation gives CASSQDGGRDTDTQYF.

The chain links TRBV12-2 to TRBJ2-7; TRBD2, the table's D call, was not compared with the DNA. TRBV12-2 is annotated as a pseudogene. The CDR3 totals 15 residues. The CDR3 region is CASRLWTSGPLEQYF. Here the CDR3 DNA reads TGTGCAAGTCGCTTATGGACTAGCGGGCCCCTGGAGCAGTACTTC.

V and J are TRBV2 and TRBJ1-3, with 12 bases that match TRBD1. The CDR3 spans 16 residues. After removal of 10 bases from V and 9 bases from J, the junction contained 16 bases not matched to a gene. Looked up from germline, CDR1 is SNHLY and CDR2 is FYNNEI. DNA of the CDR3: TGTGCCATTAACCTGGGACAGGGGGCCCTTGGGGGCACCATATATTTT. Translated: CAINLGQGALGGTIYF.

This chain connects TRBV18 to TRBJ2-3, with 8 bases identical to TRBD1. The CDR3 is 15 amino acids. Per the germline V gene, CDR1 is KGHSH and CDR2 is LQKENI. Trimming took 3 bases from V and 4 from J; bases not matched to a gene: 6. Here the CDR3 DNA reads TGTGCCAGCTCACCTCGACAGGGGATCGCAGATACGCAGTATTTT. This translates into CASSPRQGIADTQYF.

This clone was found once. The chain combines TRBV6-1 with TRBJ2-7, with TRBD2 matching over 10 bases. The germline CDR1 and CDR2 sequences are MNHNS and SASEGT. J lost 6 bases, V lost 1 base, and 6 bases had no gene match. The CDR3 totals 15 residues. CDR3 coding DNA: TGTGCCAGCAGTGAAGAGGCTAGCGGGAGCGGCGAGCAGTACTTC. Translation: CASSEEASGSGEQYF.

This clone was counted only a few times. The rearrangement joins TRBV19 to TRBJ1-1; 7 positions match TRBD1. V trimming: 4 bases; J trimming: 6 bases; junction bases outside the gene matches: 8. The CDR3 totals 14 residues. In germline, CDR1 is LNHDA, CDR2 SQIVND (reference sequence). This CDR3 is CASSTQDRASEAFF. CDR3 DNA sequence: TGTGCCAGTAGTACCCAAGACAGGGCCTCTGAAGCTTTCTTT.

V is TRBV6-2 or TRBV6-3 and J is TRBJ2-1, with 11 positions matching TRBD2. Germline V gene lookup returns CDR1 MNHEY and CDR2 SVGEGT. The CDR3 is made up of 15 amino acids. The junction had 9 bases not matched to a gene; V was cut back by 6 bases and J by 8 bases. Written as DNA, the CDR3 is TGTGCCAGCAGCCGACTAGCGGGGAAGAGGGATGAGCAGTTCTTC. Protein product: CASSRLAGKRDEQFF.

V usage is TRBV27 and J usage is TRBJ1-1; 8 bases match TRBD1. CDR3 length: 15 amino acids. The germline V gene encodes CDR1 MNHEY and CDR2 SMNVEV (reference sequence). The trim removed 6 bases at V and 1 base at J, leaving 7 bases unmatched. The CDR3 region has the DNA TGTGCCAGCAGCTCCCCCGACAGGGGGAACACTGAAGCTTTCTTT. Residues: CASSSPDRGNTEAFF.

The chain carries TRBV18 and TRBJ1-1, with D perhaps TRBD1 (6 bases). The CDR3 consists of 14 residues. Trimming cost V 2 bases and J 8 bases, with 15 bases left between them. Germline assignment: CDR1 KGHSH and CDR2 LQKENI. The CDR3 here is CASSPSGEGREAFF. For the CDR3, the DNA is TGTGCCAGCTCACCATCAGGGGAGGGGAGAGAAGCTTTCTTT.

The V call is TRBV6-1, the J call TRBJ1-6, with D tentatively TRBD1 (6 bases). Germline CDR1 is MNHNS and CDR2 is SASEGT. The CDR3 runs 20 residues. Trimming cost V 2 bases and J 0 bases, with 20 bases left between them. Written as DNA, the CDR3 is TGTGCCAGCAGTGAACTACAGGGTAGAGGAAAAAGCTCCTATAATTCACCCCTCCACTTT. It specifies CASSELQGRGKSSYNSPLHF.

The chain links TRBV27 to TRBJ2-1, with TRBD2 matching over 14 bases. This CDR3 is 20 amino acids long. The germline gives CDR1 MNHEY, CDR2 SMNVEV (reference sequence). The V segment lost 10 bases and the J segment 1 base; nucleotides outside the gene matches: 18. CDR3 sequence reads: CATCCGWTSGRIMSYNEQFF. For the CDR3, the DNA is TGTGCCACCTGCTGTGGTTGGACTAGCGGGAGGATTATGTCCTACAATGAGCAGTTCTTC.

The chain combines TRBV27 with TRBJ1-5; D is unresolved. CDR1 and CDR2 from the germline V gene are MNHEY and SMNVEV (reference sequence). The V end lost 2 bases, the J end lost 7 bases, and 15 bases lay between the germline ends. CDR3 length equals 15 residues. CDR3: CASSLVPGVIQPQHF. The CDR3 coding sequence is TGTGCCAGCAGTTTAGTTCCAGGCGTAATCCAGCCCCAGCATTTT.

The chain is built from TRBV19 and TRBJ1-1; D not resolved. The germline V gene encodes CDR1 LNHDA and CDR2 SQIVND (reference sequence). Deletions cut 3 bases from V and 0 bases from J, with 11 bases between. The CDR3 totals 15 residues. The CDR3 DNA is TGTGCCAGTAGTATGTTCCAGGTTATGAACACTGAAGCTTTCTTT. Encoded protein: CASSMFQVMNTEAFF.

The chain employs TRBV11-2 and TRBJ2-7; D perhaps matches TRBD1 (6 bases). The V gene's germline CDR1 is SGHAT and CDR2 FQNNGV. Trimming removed 4 bases at V and 6 bases at J, with 22 bases between. This CDR3 spans 16 amino acids. DNA for the CDR3: TGTGCCAGCAGCTCCGTGGACCGGGACATCCCGTTCGAGCAGTACTTC. Its protein product is CASSSVDRDIPFEQYF.

This clone was observed a handful of times. This chain joins TRBV28 and TRBJ1-2; D remains unclear. V lost 6 bases and J 8 bases, leaving 13 bases between the germline ends. This CDR3 region has 12 residues. Germline V gives CDR1 MDHEN, CDR2 SYDVKM. The CDR3 region is CASSPDRRGYTF. DNA of the CDR3: TGTGCCAGCAGCCCCGATAGGAGAGGCTACACCTTC.

The rearrangement joins TRBV30 to TRBJ2-3; 7 bases are shared with TRBD2. The CDR3 is 11 residues long. After removal of 5 bases from V and 11 bases from J, the junction contained 7 bases not matched to a gene. Looked up from germline, CDR1 is GTSNPN and CDR2 is SVGIG (reference sequence). The CDR3 is CAWSPGGRQYF. The CDR3 DNA reads TGTGCCTGGTCCCCGGGAGGTCGGCAGTATTTT.

V gene TRBV6-1 combines with J gene TRBJ2-4; unclear D gene. CDR1 MNHNS and CDR2 SASEGT come from the germline V gene. CDR3 length equals 15 residues. V dropped 0 bases and J dropped 2 bases, with 8 bases sitting between them. The CDR3 DNA follows: TGTGCCAGCAGTGAAGCGCTAGGCACCAAAAACATTCAGTACTTC. Translating it yields CASSEALGTKNIQYF.

The chain uses TRBV28 and TRBJ1-2; no definite D call. Trimming cost V 7 bases and J 1 base, with 13 bases left between them. Germline assignment: CDR1 MDHEN and CDR2 SYDVKM. The CDR3 totals 14 residues. CDR3 bases: TGTGCCAGCACGAGGGCACAGAGTAACTATGGCTACACCTTC. This gives the protein CASTRAQSNYGYTF.

The rearrangement uses TRBV28 and TRBJ1-6, with a possible D match to TRBD1 (5 bases). V shed 6 bases and J shed 7 bases, with 13 bases lying between them. The CDR3 covers 14 residues. Germline assignment: CDR1 MDHEN and CDR2 SYDVKM. CDR3: CASRGLGLNSPLHF. The DNA of the CDR3 is TGTGCCAGCAGGGGACTGGGACTGAATTCACCCCTCCACTTT.

The V gene is TRBV10-3, the J gene TRBJ2-3; 7 nucleotides align to TRBD2. J lost 0 bases, V lost 4 bases, and 10 bases had no gene match. This CDR3 is 17 amino acids long. Germline loops: CDR1 ENHRY, CDR2 SYGVKD. The CDR3 reads CAISALAAEVSTDTQYF. The CDR3 DNA sequence: TGTGCCATCAGTGCGCTAGCGGCGGAAGTTAGCACAGATACGCAGTATTTT.